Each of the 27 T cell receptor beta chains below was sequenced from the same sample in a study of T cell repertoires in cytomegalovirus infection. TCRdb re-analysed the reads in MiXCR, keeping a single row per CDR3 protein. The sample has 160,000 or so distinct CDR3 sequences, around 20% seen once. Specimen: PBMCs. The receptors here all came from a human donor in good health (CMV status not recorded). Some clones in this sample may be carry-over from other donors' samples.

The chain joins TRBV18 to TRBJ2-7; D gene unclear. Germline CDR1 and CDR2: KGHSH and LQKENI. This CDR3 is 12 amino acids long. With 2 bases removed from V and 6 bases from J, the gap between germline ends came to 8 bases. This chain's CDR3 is CASSPTEIEQYF. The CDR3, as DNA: TGTGCCAGCTCACCAACTGAAATCGAGCAGTACTTC.

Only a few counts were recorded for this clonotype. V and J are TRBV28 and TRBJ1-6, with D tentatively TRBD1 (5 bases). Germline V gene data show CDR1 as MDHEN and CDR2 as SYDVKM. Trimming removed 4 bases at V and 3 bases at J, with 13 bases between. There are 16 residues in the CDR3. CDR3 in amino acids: CASSYPGENYNSPLHF. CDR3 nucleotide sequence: TGTGCCAGCAGTTATCCGGGGGAGAACTATAATTCACCCCTCCACTTT.

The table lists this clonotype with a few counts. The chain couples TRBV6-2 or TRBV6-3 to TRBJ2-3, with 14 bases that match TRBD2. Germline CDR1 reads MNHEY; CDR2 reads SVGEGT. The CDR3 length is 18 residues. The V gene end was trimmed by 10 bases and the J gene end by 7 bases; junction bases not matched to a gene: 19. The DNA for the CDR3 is TGTGCCACCACAGGAGGGACGGGACTAGCGGGAGTCGGGAATACGCAGTATTTT. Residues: CATTGGTGLAGVGNTQYF.

The CDR3 loop is CASSDAIVGLANNEQFF. The CDR3 DNA is TGTGCCAGCAGTGATGCAATTGTGGGACTAGCGAACAATGAGCAGTTCTTC. This sequence joins TRBV25-1 and TRBJ2-1, with 10 bases fitting TRBD2. The germline CDR1 and CDR2 sequences are MGHDK and SYGVNS. After removal of 3 bases from V and 5 bases from J, the junction contained 10 bases not matched to a gene. The CDR3 is 17 residues long.

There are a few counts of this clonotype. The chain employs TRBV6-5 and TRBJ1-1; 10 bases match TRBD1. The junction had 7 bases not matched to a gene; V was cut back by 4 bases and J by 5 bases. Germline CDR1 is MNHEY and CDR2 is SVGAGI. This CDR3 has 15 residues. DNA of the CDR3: TGTGCCAGCAGTTTTAGACAGGGGGCGAGGACTGAAGCTTTCTTT. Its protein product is CASSFRQGARTEAFF.

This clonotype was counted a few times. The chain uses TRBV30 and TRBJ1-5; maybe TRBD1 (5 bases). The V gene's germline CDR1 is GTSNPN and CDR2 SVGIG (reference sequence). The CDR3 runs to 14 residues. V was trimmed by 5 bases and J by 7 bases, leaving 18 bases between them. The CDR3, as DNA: TGTGCCTGGGGGGGGTCCGGGACCGCGCAGCCCCAGCATTTT. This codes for CAWGGSGTAQPQHF.

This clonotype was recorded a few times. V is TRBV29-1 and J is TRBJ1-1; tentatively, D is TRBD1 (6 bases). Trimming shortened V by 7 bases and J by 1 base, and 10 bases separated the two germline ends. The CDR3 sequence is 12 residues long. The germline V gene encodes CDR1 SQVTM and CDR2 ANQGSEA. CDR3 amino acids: CSAGVANTEAFF. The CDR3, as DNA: TGCAGCGCAGGGGTGGCGAACACTGAAGCTTTCTTT.

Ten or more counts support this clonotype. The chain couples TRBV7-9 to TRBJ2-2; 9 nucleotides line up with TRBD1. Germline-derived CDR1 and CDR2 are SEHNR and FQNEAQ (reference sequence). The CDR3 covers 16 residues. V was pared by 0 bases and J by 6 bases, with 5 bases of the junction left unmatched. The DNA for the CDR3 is TGTGCCAGCAGCTTAGCACGGACAGGGGACCCCGGGGAGCTGTTTTTT. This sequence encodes CASSLARTGDPGELFF.

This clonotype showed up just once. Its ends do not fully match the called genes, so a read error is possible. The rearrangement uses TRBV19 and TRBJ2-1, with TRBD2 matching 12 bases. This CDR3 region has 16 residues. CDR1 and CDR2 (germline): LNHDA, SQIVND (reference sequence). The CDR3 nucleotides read TGTACCAGTACCCGACTAGCGGGAGCCGTCCTCAATGAGCAGTTCTTC. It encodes CTSTRLAGAVLNEQFF. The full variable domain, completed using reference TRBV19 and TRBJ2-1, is DGGITQSPKYLFRKEGQNVTLSCEQNLNHDAMYWYRQDPGQGLRLIYYSQIVNDFQKGDIAEGYSVSREKKESFPLTVTSAQKNPTAFYLCTSTRLAGAVLNEQFFGPGTRLTVL.

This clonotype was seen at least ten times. CDR3 nucleotide sequence: TGTGCCAGCAGCTCCTCCCAAACTAGCGGGAGAAAGACCCAGTACTTC. Its translation is CASSSSQTSGRKTQYF. The V call is TRBV7-2, the J call TRBJ2-5; 11 bases are a match to TRBD2. This CDR3 spans 16 amino acids. Per germline, CDR1 SGHTA and CDR2 FQGNSA. V lost 4 bases and J lost 6; bases outside the gene matches: 10.

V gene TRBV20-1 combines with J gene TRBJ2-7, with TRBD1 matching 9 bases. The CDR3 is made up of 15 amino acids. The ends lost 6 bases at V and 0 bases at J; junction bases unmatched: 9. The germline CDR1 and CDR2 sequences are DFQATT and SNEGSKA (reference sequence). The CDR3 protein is CSAIAGTGSSYEQYF. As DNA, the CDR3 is TGCAGTGCAATTGCCGGGACAGGGAGCTCCTACGAGCAGTACTTC.

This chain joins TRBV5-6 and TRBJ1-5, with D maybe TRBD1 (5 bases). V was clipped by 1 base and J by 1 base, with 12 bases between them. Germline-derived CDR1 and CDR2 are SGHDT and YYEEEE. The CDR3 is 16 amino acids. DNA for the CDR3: TGTGCCAGCAGCTTGTGGAGGGGAATAAGCAATCAGCCCCAGCATTTT. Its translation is CASSLWRGISNQPQHF.

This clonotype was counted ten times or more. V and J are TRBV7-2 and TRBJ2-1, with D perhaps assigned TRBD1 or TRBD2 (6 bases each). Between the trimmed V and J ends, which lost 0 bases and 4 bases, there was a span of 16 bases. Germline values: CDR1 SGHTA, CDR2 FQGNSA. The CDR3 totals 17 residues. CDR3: CASSLALVLGGYNEQFF. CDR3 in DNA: TGTGCCAGCAGCTTAGCTTTGGTTTTAGGGGGGTACAATGAGCAGTTCTTC.

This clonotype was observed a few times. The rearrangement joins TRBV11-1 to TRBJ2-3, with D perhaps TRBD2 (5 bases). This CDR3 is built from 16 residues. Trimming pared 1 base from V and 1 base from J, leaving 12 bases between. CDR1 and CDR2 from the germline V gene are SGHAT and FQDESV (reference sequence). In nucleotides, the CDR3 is TGTGCCAGCAGCTTAGTTCGGGGTACCCGCACAGATACGCAGTATTTT. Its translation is CASSLVRGTRTDTQYF.

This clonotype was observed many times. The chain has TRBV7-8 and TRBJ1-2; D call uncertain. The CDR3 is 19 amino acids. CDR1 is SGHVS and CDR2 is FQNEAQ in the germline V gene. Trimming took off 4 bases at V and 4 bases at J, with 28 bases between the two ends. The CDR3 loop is CASSSTARGVSFARYGYTF. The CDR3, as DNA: TGTGCCAGCAGCTCCACCGCCCGCGGGGTTTCCTTTGCCCGCTATGGCTACACCTTC.

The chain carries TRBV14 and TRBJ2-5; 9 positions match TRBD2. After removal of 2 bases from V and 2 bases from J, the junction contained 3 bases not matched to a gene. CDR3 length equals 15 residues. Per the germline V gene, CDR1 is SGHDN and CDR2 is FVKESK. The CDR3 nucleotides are TGTGCCAGCAGCCAACGTAGCGGGAGTCAAGAGACCCAGTACTTC. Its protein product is CASSQRSGSQETQYF.

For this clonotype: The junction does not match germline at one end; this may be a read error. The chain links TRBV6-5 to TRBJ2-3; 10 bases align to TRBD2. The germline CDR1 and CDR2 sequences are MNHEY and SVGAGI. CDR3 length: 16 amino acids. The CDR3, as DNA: TGTACCAGCAGTTGGCTAGCGGGGGAGGGGGCAGATACGCAGTATTTT. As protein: CTSSWLAGEGADTQYF.

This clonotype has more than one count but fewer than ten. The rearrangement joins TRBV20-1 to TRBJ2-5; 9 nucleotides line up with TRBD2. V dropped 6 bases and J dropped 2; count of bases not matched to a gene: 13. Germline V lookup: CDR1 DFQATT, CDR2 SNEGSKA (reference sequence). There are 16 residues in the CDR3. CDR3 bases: TGCAGTGCCACGAACCTCGGACTAGCGAGACAAGAGACCCAGTACTTC. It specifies CSATNLGLARQETQYF.

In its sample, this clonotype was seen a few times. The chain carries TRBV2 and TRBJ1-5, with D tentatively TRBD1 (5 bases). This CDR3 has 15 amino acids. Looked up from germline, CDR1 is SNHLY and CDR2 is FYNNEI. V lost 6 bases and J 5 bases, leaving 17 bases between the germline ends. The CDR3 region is CASRQGTGGDQPQHF. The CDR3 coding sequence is TGTGCCAGCAGACAAGGGACCGGCGGGGATCAGCCCCAGCATTTT.

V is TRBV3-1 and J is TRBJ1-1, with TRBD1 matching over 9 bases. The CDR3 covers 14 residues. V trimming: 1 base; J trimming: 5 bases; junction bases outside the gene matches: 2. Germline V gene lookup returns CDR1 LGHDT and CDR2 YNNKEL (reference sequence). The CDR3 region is CASSQGGTGTEAFF. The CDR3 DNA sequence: TGTGCCAGCAGCCAAGGGGGGACAGGGACTGAAGCTTTCTTT.

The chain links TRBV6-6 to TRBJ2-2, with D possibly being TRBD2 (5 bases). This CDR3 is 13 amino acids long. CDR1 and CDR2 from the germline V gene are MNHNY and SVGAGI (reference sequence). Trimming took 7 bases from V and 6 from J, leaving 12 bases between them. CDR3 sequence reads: CASTAWTSGELFF. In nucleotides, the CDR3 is TGTGCCAGCACGGCTTGGACTTCCGGGGAGCTGTTTTTT.

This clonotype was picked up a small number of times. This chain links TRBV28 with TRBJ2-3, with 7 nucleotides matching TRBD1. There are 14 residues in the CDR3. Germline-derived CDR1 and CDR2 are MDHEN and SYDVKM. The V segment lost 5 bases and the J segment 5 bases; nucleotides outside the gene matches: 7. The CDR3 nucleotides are TGTGCCAGCAGTACCTCGACAGGGAAAGATACGCAGTATTTT. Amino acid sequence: CASSTSTGKDTQYF.

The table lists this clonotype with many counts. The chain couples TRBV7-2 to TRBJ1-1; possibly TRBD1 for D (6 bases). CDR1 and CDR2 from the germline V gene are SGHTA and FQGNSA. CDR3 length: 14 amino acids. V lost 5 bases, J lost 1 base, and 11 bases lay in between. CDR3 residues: CASSQTGQNTEAFF. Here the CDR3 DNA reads TGTGCCAGCAGCCAGACGGGACAGAACACTGAAGCTTTCTTT.

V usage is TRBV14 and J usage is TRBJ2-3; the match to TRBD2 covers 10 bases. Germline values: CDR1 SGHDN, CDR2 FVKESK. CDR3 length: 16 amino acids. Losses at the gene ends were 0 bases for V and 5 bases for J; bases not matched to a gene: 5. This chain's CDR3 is CASSQDLAGAGDTQYF. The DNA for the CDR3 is TGTGCCAGCAGCCAAGATCTAGCGGGAGCAGGAGATACGCAGTATTTT.

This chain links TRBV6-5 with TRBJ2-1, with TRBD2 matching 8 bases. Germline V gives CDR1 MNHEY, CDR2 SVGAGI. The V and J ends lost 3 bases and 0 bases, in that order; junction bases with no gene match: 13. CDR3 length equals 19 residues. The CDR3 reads CASSYGGGPGMGSYNEQFF. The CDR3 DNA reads TGTGCCAGCAGTTATGGCGGGGGGCCAGGAATGGGCTCCTACAATGAGCAGTTCTTC.

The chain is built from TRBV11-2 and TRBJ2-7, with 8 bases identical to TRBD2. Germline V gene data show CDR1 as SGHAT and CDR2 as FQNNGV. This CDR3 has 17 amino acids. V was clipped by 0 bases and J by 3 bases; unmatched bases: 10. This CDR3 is CASSLDNSGITYYEQYF. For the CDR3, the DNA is TGTGCCAGCAGCTTAGATAATAGCGGGATTACCTACTACGAGCAGTACTTC.

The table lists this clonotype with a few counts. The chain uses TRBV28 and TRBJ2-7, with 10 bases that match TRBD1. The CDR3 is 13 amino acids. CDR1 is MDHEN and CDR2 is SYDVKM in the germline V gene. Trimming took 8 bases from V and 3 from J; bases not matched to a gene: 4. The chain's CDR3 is CASARDRGYEQYF. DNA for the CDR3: TGTGCCAGCGCCCGGGACAGGGGCTACGAGCAGTACTTC.